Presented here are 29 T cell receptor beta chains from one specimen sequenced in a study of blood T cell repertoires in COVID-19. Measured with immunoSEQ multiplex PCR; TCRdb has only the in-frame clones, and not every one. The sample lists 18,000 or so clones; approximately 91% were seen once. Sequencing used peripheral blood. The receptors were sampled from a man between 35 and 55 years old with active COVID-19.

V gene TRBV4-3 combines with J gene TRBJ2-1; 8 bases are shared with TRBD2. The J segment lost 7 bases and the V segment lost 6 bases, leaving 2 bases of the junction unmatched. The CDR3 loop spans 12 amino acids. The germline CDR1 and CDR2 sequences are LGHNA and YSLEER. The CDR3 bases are TGCGCCAGCAGTGGCGGGAGGAATGAGCAGTTCTTC. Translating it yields CASSGGRNEQFF.

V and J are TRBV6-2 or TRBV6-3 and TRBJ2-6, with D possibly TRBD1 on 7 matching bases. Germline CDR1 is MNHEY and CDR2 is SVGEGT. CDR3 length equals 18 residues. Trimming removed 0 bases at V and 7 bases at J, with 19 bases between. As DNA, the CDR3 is TGTGCCAGCAGTTACTCGAGACAGGGAGCGGGTGGTGCCAACGTCCTGACTTTC. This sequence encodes CASSYSRQGAGGANVLTF.

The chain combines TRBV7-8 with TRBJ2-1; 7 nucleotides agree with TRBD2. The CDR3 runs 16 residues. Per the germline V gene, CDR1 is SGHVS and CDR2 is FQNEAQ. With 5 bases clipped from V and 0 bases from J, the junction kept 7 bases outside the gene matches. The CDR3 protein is CASSILAASSYNEQFF. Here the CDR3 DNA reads TGTGCCAGCAGCATTCTAGCGGCGAGCTCCTACAATGAGCAGTTCTTC.

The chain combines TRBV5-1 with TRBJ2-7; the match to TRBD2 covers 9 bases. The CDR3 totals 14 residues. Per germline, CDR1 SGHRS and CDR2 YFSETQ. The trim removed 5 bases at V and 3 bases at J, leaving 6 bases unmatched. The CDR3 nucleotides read TGCGCCAGCAGTGAGGGACTAGCAGGCTACGAGCAGTACTTC. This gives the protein CASSEGLAGYEQYF.

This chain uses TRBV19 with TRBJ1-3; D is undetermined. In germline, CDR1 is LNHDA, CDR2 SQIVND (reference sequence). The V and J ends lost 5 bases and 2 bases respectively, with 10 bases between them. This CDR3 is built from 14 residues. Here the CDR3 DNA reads TGTGCCAGTAGTTCCCTCTTTGCTGGAAACACCATATATTTT. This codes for CASSSLFAGNTIYF.

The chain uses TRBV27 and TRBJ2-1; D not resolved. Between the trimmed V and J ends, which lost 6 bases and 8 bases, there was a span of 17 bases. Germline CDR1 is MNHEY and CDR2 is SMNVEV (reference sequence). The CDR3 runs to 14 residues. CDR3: CASRQKVVSDEQFF. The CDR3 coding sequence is TGTGCCAGCAGACAGAAAGTGGTGTCCGATGAGCAGTTCTTC.

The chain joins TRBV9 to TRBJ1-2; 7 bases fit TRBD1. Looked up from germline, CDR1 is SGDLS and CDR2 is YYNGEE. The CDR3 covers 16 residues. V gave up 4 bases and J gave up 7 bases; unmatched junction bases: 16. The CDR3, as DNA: TGTGCCAGCAGCTCCTTAGGGACAGCCAGGGGTCGTGGCTACACCTTC. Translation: CASSSLGTARGRGYTF.

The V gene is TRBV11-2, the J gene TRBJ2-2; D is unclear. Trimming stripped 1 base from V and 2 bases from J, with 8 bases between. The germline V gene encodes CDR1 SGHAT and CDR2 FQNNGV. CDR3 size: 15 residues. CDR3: CASSLGSRNTGELFF. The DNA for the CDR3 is TGTGCCAGCAGCTTAGGGAGCAGAAACACCGGGGAGCTGTTTTTT.

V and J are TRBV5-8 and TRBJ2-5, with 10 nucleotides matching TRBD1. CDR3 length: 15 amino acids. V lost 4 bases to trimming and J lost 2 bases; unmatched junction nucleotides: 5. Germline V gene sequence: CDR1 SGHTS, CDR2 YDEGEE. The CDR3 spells CASSKGQGRQETQYF. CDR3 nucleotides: TGTGCCAGCAGCAAGGGACAGGGGCGGCAAGAGACCCAGTACTTC.

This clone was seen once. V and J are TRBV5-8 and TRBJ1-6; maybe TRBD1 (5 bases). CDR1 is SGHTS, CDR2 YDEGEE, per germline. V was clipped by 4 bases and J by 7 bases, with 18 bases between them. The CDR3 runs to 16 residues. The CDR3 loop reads CASSRGIGVLNSPLHF. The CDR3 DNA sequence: TGTGCCAGCAGCCGCGGCATAGGGGTACTCAATTCACCCCTCCACTTT.

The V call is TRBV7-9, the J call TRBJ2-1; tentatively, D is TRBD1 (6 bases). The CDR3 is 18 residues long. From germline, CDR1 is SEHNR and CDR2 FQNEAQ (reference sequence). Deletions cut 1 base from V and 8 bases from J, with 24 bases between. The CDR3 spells CASSLDLTGRGSPDEQFF. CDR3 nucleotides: TGTGCCAGCAGCTTAGATCTCACGGGCAGGGGCTCGCCGGATGAGCAGTTCTTC.

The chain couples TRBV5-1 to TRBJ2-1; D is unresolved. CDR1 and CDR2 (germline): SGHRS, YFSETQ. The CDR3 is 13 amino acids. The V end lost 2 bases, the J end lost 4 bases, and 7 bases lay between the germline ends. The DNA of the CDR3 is TGCGCCAGCAGCTTCACATCTTACAATGAGCAGTTCTTC. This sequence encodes CASSFTSYNEQFF.

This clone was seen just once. DNA for the CDR3: TGTGCCAGCAGGCCGATTGGACAGGGTCGGGCTGAAGCTTTCTTT. Encoded protein: CASRPIGQGRAEAFF. J is TRBJ1-1 and V is TRBV2; 8 bases are shared with TRBD1. V shed 6 bases and J 6 bases; nucleotides not matched to a gene: 12. There are 15 residues in the CDR3. Germline CDR1 and CDR2: SNHLY and FYNNEI.

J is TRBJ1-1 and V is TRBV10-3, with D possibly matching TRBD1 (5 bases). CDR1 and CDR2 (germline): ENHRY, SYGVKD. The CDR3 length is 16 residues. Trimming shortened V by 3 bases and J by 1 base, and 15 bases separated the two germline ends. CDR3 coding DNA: TGTGCCATCAGTGACTACAGGCGGGAGAGGAACACTGAAGCTTTCTTT. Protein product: CAISDYRRERNTEAFF.

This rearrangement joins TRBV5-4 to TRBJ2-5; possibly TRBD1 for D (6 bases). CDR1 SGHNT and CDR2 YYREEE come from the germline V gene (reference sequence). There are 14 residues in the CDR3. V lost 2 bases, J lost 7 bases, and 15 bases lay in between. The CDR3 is CASSFRQVKGTQYF. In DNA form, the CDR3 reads TGTGCCAGCAGCTTTAGACAGGTCAAGGGGACCCAGTACTTC. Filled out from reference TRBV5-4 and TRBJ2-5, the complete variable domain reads ETGVTQSPTHLIKTRGQQVTLRCSSQSGHNTVSWYQQALGQGPQFIFQYYREEENGRGNFPPRFSGLQFPNYSSELNVNALELDDSALYLCASSFRQVKGTQYFGPGTRLLVL.

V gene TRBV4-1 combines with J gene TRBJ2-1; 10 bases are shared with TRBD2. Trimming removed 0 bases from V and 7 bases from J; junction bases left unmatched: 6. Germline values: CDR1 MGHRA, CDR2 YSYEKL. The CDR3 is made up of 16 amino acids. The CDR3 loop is CASSQDVASGRNEQFF. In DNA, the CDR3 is TGCGCCAGCAGCCAAGATGTTGCTAGCGGGAGAAATGAGCAGTTCTTC.

The CDR3 loop is CAWRYNSGRANNEQFF. The DNA of the CDR3 is TGTGCCTGGAGATATAATAGCGGGAGGGCTAACAATGAGCAGTTCTTC. The chain is built from TRBV30 and TRBJ2-1, with TRBD2 identical over 11 bases. The CDR3 contains 16 residues. V shed 3 bases, J shed 5 bases, and the junction held 9 bases outside the gene matches. Germline V gives CDR1 GTSNPN, CDR2 SVGIG (reference sequence).

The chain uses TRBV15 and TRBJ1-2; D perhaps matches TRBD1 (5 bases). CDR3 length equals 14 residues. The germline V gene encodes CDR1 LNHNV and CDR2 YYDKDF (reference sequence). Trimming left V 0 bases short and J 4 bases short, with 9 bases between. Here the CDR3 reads CATSRENRRYGYTF. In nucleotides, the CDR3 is TGTGCCACCAGCAGAGAAAACAGGCGCTATGGCTACACCTTC.

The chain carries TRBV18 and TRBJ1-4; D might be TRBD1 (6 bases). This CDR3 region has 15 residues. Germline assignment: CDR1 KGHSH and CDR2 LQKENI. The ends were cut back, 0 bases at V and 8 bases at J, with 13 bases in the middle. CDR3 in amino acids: CASSPPGRGGEKLFF. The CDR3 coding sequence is TGTGCCAGCTCACCACCGGGCAGGGGTGGGGAAAAACTGTTTTTT.

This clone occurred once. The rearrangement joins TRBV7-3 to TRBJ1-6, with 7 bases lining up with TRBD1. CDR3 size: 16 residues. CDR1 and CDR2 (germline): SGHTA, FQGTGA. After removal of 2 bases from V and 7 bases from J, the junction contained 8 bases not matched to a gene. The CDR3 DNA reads TGTGCCAGCAGCTTATGGGGCAGGGGGAGGAATTCACCCCTCCACTTT. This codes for CASSLWGRGRNSPLHF.

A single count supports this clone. CDR3 sequence: CASSFQQGSNNEQFF. In nucleotides, the CDR3 is TGTGCCAGCAGCTTCCAGCAGGGATCGAACAATGAGCAGTTCTTC. J is TRBJ2-1 and V is TRBV5-4; D may be TRBD1 (5 bases). CDR3 size: 15 residues. V shed 2 bases and J shed 5 bases, with 14 bases lying between them. Germline CDR1 is SGHNT and CDR2 is YYREEE (reference sequence).

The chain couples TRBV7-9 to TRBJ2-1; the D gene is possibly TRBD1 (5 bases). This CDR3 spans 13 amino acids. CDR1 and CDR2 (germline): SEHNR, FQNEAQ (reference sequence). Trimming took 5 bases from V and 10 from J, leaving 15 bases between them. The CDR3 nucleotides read TGTGCCAGCAGCAATCAGGGTGATGGGGAGCAGTTCTTC. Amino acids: CASSNQGDGEQFF.

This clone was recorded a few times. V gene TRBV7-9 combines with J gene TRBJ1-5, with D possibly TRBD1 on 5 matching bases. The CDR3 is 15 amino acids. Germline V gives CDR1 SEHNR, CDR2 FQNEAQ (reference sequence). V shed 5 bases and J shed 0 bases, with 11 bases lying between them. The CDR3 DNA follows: TGTGCCAGCAGCGATCAGGGCAATAGCAATCAGCCCCAGCATTTT. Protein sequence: CASSDQGNSNQPQHF.

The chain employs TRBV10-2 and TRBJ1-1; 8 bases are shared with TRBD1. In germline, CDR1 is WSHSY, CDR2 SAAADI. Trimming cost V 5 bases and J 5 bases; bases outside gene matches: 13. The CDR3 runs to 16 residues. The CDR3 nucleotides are TGCGCCAGCAGTTCCGGGACAGGAGGTTATAATACTGAAGCTTTCTTT. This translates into CASSSGTGGYNTEAFF.

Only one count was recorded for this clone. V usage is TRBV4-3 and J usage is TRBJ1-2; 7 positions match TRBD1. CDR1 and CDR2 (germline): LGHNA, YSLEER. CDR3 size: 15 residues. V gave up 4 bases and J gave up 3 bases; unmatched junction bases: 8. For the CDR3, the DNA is TGCGCCAGCAGCCTAGGGACAGCATCCTACTATGGCTACACCTTC. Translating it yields CASSLGTASYYGYTF.

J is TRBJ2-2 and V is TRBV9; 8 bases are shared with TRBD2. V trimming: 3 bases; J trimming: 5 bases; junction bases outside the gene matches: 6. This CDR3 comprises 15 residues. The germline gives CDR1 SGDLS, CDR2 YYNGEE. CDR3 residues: CASSARLARTGELFF. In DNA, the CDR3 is TGTGCCAGCAGCGCTAGACTAGCGAGGACCGGGGAGCTGTTTTTT.

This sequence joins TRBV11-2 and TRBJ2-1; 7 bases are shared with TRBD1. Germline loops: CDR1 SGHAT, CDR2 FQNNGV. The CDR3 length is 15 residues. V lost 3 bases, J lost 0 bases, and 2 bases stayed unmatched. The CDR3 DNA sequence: TGTGCCAGCAGCTTCGGGACAGCCTCCTACAATGAGCAGTTCTTC. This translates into CASSFGTASYNEQFF.

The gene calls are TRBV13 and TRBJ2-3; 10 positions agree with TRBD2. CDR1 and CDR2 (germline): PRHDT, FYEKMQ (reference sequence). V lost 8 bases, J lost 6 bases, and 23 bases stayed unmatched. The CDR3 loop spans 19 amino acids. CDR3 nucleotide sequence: TGTGCCAGCGCCCCATTCGGGACTAGCGAGTTCTTGGTTGTGGATACGCAGTATTTT. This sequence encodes CASAPFGTSEFLVVDTQYF.

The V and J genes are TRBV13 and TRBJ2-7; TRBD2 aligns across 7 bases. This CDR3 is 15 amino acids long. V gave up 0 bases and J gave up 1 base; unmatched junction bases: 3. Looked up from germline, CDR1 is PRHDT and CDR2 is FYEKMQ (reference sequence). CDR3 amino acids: CASSLGGRTSYEQYF. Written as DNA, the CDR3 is TGTGCCAGCAGCTTAGGCGGGAGGACTTCCTACGAGCAGTACTTC.